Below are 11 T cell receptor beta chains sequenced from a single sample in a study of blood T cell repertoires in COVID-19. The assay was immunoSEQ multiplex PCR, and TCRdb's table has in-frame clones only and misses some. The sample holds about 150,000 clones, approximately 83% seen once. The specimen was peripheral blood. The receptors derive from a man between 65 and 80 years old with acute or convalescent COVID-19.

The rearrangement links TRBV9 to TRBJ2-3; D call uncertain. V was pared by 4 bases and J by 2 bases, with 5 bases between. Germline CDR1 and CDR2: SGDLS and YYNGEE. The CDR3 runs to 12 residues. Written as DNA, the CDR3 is TGTGCCAGCAGCCCTATCACAGATACGCAGTATTTT. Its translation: CASSPITDTQYF. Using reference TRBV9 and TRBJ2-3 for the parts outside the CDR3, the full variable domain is DSGVTQTPKHLITATGQRVTLRCSPRSGDLSVYWYQQSLDQGLQFLIQYYNGEERAKGNILERFSAQQFPDLHSELNLSSLELGDSALYFCASSPITDTQYFGPGTRLTVL.

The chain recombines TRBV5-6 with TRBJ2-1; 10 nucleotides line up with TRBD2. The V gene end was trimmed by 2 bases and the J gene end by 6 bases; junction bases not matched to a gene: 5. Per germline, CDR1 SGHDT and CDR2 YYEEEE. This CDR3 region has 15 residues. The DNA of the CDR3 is TGTGCCAGCAGCTTACCGGGACTAGCGCTCAATGAGCAGTTCTTC. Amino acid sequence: CASSLPGLALNEQFF.

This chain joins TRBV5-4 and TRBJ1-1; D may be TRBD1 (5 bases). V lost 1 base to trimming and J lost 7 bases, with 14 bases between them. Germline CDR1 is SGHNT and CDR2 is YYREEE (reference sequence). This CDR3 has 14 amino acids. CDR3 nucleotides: TGTGCCAGCAGCTTGTCCCTAGGGGCCAGTGAAGCTTTCTTT. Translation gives CASSLSLGASEAFF.

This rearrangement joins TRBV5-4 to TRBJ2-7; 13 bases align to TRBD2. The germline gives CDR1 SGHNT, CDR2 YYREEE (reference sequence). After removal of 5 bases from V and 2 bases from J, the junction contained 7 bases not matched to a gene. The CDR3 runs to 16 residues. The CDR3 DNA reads TGTGCCAGCAGGGGTGGGACTAGCGGGAACCCCTACGAGCAGTACTTC. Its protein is CASRGGTSGNPYEQYF.

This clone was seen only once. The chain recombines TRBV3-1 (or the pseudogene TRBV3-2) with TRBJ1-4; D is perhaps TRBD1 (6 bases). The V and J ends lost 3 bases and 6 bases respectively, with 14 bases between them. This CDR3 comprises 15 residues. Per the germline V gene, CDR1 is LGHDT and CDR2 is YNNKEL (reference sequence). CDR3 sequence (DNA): TGTGCCAGCAGCCATCAGAGGGGGGGTGATGAAAAACTGTTTTTT. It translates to CASSHQRGGDEKLFF.

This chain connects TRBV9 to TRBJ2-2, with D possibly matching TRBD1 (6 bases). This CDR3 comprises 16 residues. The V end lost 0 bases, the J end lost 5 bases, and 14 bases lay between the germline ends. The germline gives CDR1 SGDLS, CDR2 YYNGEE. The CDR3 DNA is TGTGCCAGCAGCGTAGATTCAACAAGGGGGACCGGGGAGCTGTTTTTT. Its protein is CASSVDSTRGTGELFF.

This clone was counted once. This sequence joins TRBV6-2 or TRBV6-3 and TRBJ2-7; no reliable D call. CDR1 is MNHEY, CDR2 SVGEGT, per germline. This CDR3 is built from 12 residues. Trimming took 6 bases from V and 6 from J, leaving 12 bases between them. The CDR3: CASSSLRGEQYF. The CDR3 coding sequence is TGTGCCAGCAGCTCCCTTAGAGGCGAGCAGTACTTC.

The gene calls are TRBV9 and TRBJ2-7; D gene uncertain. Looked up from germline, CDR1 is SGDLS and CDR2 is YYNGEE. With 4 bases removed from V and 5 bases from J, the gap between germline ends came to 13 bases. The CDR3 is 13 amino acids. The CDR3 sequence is CASSFSPLDEQYF. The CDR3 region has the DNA TGTGCCAGCAGCTTTAGCCCTCTGGACGAGCAGTACTTC.

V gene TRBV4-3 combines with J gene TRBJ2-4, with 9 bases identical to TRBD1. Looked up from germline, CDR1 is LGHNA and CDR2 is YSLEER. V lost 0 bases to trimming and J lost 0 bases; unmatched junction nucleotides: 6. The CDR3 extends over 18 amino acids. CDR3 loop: CASSQEVGQGLAKNIQYF. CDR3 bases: TGCGCCAGCAGCCAAGAAGTCGGACAGGGGCTAGCCAAAAACATTCAGTACTTC.

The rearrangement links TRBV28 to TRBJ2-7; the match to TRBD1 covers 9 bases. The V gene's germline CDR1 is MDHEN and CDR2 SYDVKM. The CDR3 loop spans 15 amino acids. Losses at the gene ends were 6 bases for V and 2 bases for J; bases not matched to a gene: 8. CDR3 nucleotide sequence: TGTGCCAGCAGGGAACAGGGGGCGGATGCCTACGAGCAGTACTTC. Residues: CASREQGADAYEQYF.

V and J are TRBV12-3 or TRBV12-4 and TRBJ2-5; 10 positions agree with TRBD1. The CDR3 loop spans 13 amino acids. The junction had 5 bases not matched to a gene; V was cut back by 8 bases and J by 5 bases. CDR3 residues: CASGRGQGETQYF. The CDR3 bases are TGTGCCAGCGGCCGGGGACAGGGGGAGACCCAGTACTTC.